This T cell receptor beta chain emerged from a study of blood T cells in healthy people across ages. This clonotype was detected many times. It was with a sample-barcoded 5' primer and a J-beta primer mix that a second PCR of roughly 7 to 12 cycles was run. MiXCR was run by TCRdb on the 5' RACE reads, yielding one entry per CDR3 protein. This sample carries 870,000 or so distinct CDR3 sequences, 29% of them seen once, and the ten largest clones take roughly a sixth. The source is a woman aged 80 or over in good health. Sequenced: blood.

Here the CDR3 reads CASTTTRAMNTEAFF. The CDR3 bases are TGTGCCAGTACCACGACACGGGCGATGAACACTGAAGCTTTCTTT. V and J are TRBV19 and TRBJ1-1; D not resolved. The ends were cut back, 7 bases at V and 0 bases at J, with 15 bases in the middle. Germline CDR1 is LNHDA and CDR2 is SQIVND (reference sequence). The CDR3 is 15 residues long.